The rows below give T cell receptor beta chains drawn from one sample of a study of shared clonotypes between healthy human individuals. Assay used: immunoSEQ multiplex PCR; TCRdb lists only in-frame clones, some missing. The sample lists about 490,000 clones; roughly 85% were seen once. The sample taken for sequencing was PBMCs. These receptors were collected from a woman aged 35 to 49 in good health. Some clones in this sample may be carry-over from other donors' samples. The CDR3 runs from the conserved cysteine through the conserved F or W. The D gene is left open where the match is weak. Clone size appears in some rows only: once, few, many, or a class for an expanded clone.

v_gene	d_gene	len	j_gene	abundance	CDR3nt	CDR3aa
TRBV18	-	12	TRBJ1-5	-	TGTGCCAGCTCACCGATGAATCAGCCCCAGCATTTT	CASSPMNQPQHF
TRBV29-1	-	8	TRBJ1-1	few	TGCAGCGTTGACGTGGCTTTCTTT	CSVDVAFF
TRBV7-7	TRBD2	16	TRBJ2-3	-	TGTGCCAGCAGCGCACTAGCGGGAGCGAACACAGATACGCAGTATTTT	CASSALAGANTDTQYF
TRBV2	-	14	TRBJ1-1	few	TGTGCCAGCAAGGGAGTGGGAATGAACACTGAAGCTTTCTTT	CASKGVGMNTEAFF
TRBV6-4	-	13	TRBJ1-5	many	TGTGCCAGCAGTGTGGGGGAGAATCAGCCCCAGCATTTT	CASSVGENQPQHF
TRBV6-6	-	15	TRBJ2-1	-	TGTGCCAGCAGTCGGACAACCGAGCGGATTGATGAGCAGTTCTTC	CASSRTTERIDEQFF
TRBV28	-	15	TRBJ2-1	-	TGTGCCAGCAGACCCCTTGACAGGGACTTGGGTGAGCAGTTCTTC	CASRPLDRDLGEQFF
TRBV6-1	TRBD2	16	TRBJ2-1	-	TGTGCCAGCAGTGCACCCGGGACTAGCTACTACAATGAGCAGTTCTTC	CASSAPGTSYYNEQFF
TRBV5-1	TRBD2	15	TRBJ2-7	-	TGCGCCAGCAGCTTGGATCCTAGCGGACCCTACGAGCAGTACTTC	CASSLDPSGPYEQYF
TRBV29-1	-	13	TRBJ1-1	-	TGCAGCGTTGAAATACAGTTGAACACTGAAGCTTTCTTT	CSVEIQLNTEAFF
TRBV27	TRBD2	15	TRBJ2-3	-	TGTGCCAGCAGTTTCGTCTTAGCGGGAACAGATACGCAGTATTTT	CASSFVLAGTDTQYF
TRBV7-2	-	14	TRBJ2-5	-	TGTGCCAGCAGCTTAAGGAGGACCCAAGAGACCCAGTACTTC	CASSLRRTQETQYF
TRBV7-3	-	14	TRBJ2-1	-	TGTGCCAGCAGCCGAAGCGGAGCCTACAATGAGCAGTTCTTC	CASSRSGAYNEQFF
TRBV27	TRBD2	17	TRBJ2-5	-	TGTGCCAGCAGTCCCGATCTAGCGGGTCAATCCAGGGGGACCCAGTACTTC	CASSPDLAGQSRGTQYF
TRBV5-1	-	14	TRBJ2-5	-	TGCGCCAGCAGCTTGCTTGGGTTTGAGGAGACCCAGTACTTC	CASSLLGFEETQYF
TRBV27	TRBD2	14	TRBJ2-7	-	TGTGCCAGCAGTTTACAAGCGGGAGGGTACGAGCAGTACTTC	CASSLQAGGYEQYF
TRBV10-3	-	14	TRBJ2-5	few	TGTGCCATCAGCCGCGCGGGCGGGCAAGAGACCCAGTACTTC	CAISRAGGQETQYF
TRBV14	-	13	TRBJ2-5	-	TGTGCCAGCAGCCAAAATTTCCAAGAGACCCAGTACTTC	CASSQNFQETQYF
TRBV9	-	15	TRBJ1-1	-	TGTGCCAGCAGCGCTGGCAACAACATGAACACTGAAGCTTTCTTT	CASSAGNNMNTEAFF
TRBV2	-	13	TRBJ1-4	few	TGTGCCAGCAAGAAACAGCTTAATGAAAAACTGTTTTTT	CASKKQLNEKLFF
TRBV9	TRBD1	15	TRBJ1-5	-	TGTGCCAGCAGCGTAGGTCAGGGGGGGGATCAGCCCCAGCATTTT	CASSVGQGGDQPQHF
TRBV10-1	TRBD2	16	TRBJ2-5	-	TGCGCCAGCAGTGAGGGACTAGCGGGAGGGGGAGAGACCCAGTACTTC	CASSEGLAGGGETQYF
TRBV28	-	12	TRBJ2-5	-	TGTGCCAGCAGTGGACAACTGACGACCCAGTACTTC	CASSGQLTTQYF
TRBV30	-	12	TRBJ2-1	once	TGTGCCTGGAGTGTAGCCTACAATGAGCAGTTCTTC	CAWSVAYNEQFF
TRBV5-6	TRBD2	16	TRBJ2-1	-	TGTGCCAGCAGCTCTGTGGGTAGCGGGAGGAGGAATGAGCAGTTCTTC	CASSSVGSGRRNEQFF
TRBV5-6	TRBD1	16	TRBJ1-1	-	TGTGCCAGCAGCTATGGGACAGGGGGCGCGAACACTGAAGCTTTCTTT	CASSYGTGGANTEAFF
TRBV27	-	14	TRBJ2-3	-	TGTGCCAGCAGTCCAGCGTGGAGCACAGATACGCAGTATTTT	CASSPAWSTDTQYF
TRBV5-1	-	16	TRBJ2-1	-	TGCGCCAGCAGCTTGGGTTACTCCCTCCAGTACAATGAGCAGTTCTTC	CASSLGYSLQYNEQFF
TRBV2	-	14	TRBJ1-5	-	TGTGCCAGCAGCGCCCGACCGTTCGATCAGCCCCAGCATTTT	CASSARPFDQPQHF
TRBV28	-	15	TRBJ1-4	-	TGTGCCAGCAGTTTATTGGGGGTTGTAGGGGAAAAACTGTTTTTT	CASSLLGVVGEKLFF
TRBV15	TRBD1	15	TRBJ1-2	few	TGTGCCACCAGCAAACAGACAGGGTTGGTCTATGGCTACACCTTC	CATSKQTGLVYGYTF
TRBV11-3	-	14	TRBJ2-7	-	TGTGCCAGCAGCTTAATCCGGGACCAAAGAGCCCAGTACTTC	CASSLIRDQRAQYF
TRBV30	TRBD2	13	TRBJ2-1	-	TGTGCCTGGAATAGCGGGAGTTACAATGAGCAGTTCTTC	CAWNSGSYNEQFF
TRBV19	-	17	TRBJ1-1	-	TGTGCCAGTAGTATCGGATTCACAGGACAGCGGCTACAAGAAGCTTTCTTT	CASSIGFTGQRLQEAFF
TRBV5-5	-	15	TRBJ1-1	-	TGTGCCAGCAGCTTGGGACAGCTTGGGAACACTGAAGCTTTCTTT	CASSLGQLGNTEAFF
TRBV7-3	-	17	TRBJ1-3	-	TGTGCCAGCTGTCGGAGCTGGGTTCGTGGCCGTAGGAACACCATATATTTT	CASCRSWVRGRRNTIYF
TRBV7-8	TRBD1	15	TRBJ2-7	few	TGTGCCAGCAGCTCCCCCGACAGGGCCCGCCTCGGGCAGTACTTC	CASSSPDRARLGQYF
TRBV28	-	15	TRBJ2-7	-	TGTGCCAGCAGTTCCCGGACTCTCGCCCCCTACGAGCAGTACTTC	CASSSRTLAPYEQYF